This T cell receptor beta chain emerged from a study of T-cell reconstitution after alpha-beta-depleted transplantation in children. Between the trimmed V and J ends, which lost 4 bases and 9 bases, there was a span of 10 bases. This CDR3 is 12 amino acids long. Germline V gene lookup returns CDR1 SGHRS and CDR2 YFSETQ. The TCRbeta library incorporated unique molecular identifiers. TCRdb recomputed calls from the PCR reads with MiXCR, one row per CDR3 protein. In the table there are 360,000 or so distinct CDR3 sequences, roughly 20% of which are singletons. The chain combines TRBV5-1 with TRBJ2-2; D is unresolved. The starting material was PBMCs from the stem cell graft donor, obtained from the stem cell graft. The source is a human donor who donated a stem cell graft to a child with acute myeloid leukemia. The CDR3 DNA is TGCGCCAGCAGCGTCGGAAACCGGGAGCTGTTTTTT. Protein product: CASSVGNRELFF.